This passage covers 4 T cell receptor beta chains from one sample sequenced in a study of cytomegalovirus exposure and HLA in healthy donors. The PCR contained 60 Vbeta and 13 Jbeta primers. TCRdb keeps only in-frame clones here, not all; method: immunoSEQ multiplex PCR. There are 150,000 or so clones in the sample; under 80% occur only once, and over 2% lies in the top ten. What was sequenced was PBMCs. Receptor source: a female donor in good health and CMV-seronegative.

The chain is built from TRBV5-1 and TRBJ2-5; maybe TRBD2 (5 bases). The CDR3 contains 14 residues. Germline CDR1 and CDR2: SGHRS and YFSETQ. V was cut by 0 bases and J by 5 bases, with 11 bases left in between. The CDR3 loop reads CASSLEGRGETQYF. Here the CDR3 DNA reads TGCGCCAGCAGCTTGGAGGGCCGCGGGGAGACCCAGTACTTC.

The chain has TRBV7-3 and TRBJ1-2; TRBD1 matches 9 bases. CDR3 length: 13 amino acids. In germline, CDR1 is SGHTA, CDR2 FQGTGA. Trimming removed 3 bases from V and 6 bases from J; junction bases left unmatched: 2. The CDR3 DNA reads TGTGCCAGCAGCTTCCGGACAGGGGATGGCTACACCTTC. The encoded protein is CASSFRTGDGYTF.

The rearrangement links TRBV13 to TRBJ1-2; perhaps TRBD1 as D (5 bases). The CDR3 contains 12 residues. CDR1 is PRHDT and CDR2 is FYEKMQ in the germline V gene (reference sequence). Trimming removed 4 bases from V and 5 bases from J, with 8 bases in between. The CDR3 region is CASSWGGYGYTF. As DNA, the CDR3 is TGTGCCAGCAGCTGGGGGGGGTATGGCTACACCTTC.

The chain couples TRBV9 to TRBJ2-7; D is undetermined. Trimming stripped 0 bases from V and 0 bases from J, with 10 bases between. The CDR3 extends over 15 amino acids. Germline V CDR1 and CDR2: SGDLS, YYNGEE. In nucleotides, the CDR3 is TGTGCCAGCAGCGTAGCGGCAGGTCTCTCCTACGAGCAGTACTTC. It encodes CASSVAAGLSYEQYF.